Below, 28 T cell receptor beta chains from the same sample are listed, as sequenced in a study of cytomegalovirus exposure and HLA in healthy donors. Primers: 60 Vbeta forward and 13 Jbeta reverse. The data were produced by immunoSEQ multiplex PCR, yet TCRdb's version contains in-frame clones alone and is incomplete. The sample holds some 170,000 clones, roughly four fifths seen once. Sample: PBMCs. The receptor source for this set is a woman in her late teens or twenties in good health and CMV-seropositive.

The chain is built from TRBV7-8 and TRBJ2-7, with a possible D match to TRBD2 (5 bases). The CDR3 is made up of 14 amino acids. The germline V gene encodes CDR1 SGHVS and CDR2 FQNEAQ. Trimming took off 2 bases at V and 6 bases at J, with 14 bases between the two ends. DNA for the CDR3: TGTGCCAGCAGCTTAAGGAGGACTGATCGCGAGCAGTACTTC. Translating it yields CASSLRRTDREQYF.

This sequence joins TRBV7-6 and TRBJ1-2, with D possibly TRBD1 on 5 matching bases. Germline V CDR1 and CDR2: SGHVS, FNYEAQ. This CDR3 comprises 12 residues. V was cut by 2 bases and J by 7 bases, with 8 bases left in between. Written as DNA, the CDR3 is TGTGCCAGCAGCTTACCCCAGGGTGGCTACACCTTC. Encoded protein: CASSLPQGGYTF.

This clone turned up a few times. V usage is TRBV6-4 and J usage is TRBJ2-3; D may be TRBD2 (6 bases). Germline values: CDR1 MRHNA, CDR2 SNTAGT. The CDR3 contains 14 residues. Between the trimmed V and J ends, which lost 4 bases and 1 base, there was a span of 9 bases. For the CDR3, the DNA is TGTGCCAGCAGTGCCGGAGGGGGCACAGATACGCAGTATTTT. Translation: CASSAGGGTDTQYF.

The chain employs TRBV6-5 and TRBJ1-2; 10 positions match TRBD1. Looked up from germline, CDR1 is MNHEY and CDR2 is SVGAGI. The junction had 12 bases not matched to a gene; V was cut back by 3 bases and J by 8 bases. The CDR3 is 16 residues long. CDR3 nucleotides: TGTGCCAGCAGTTATACGGGGAGACAGGGGGCATTCGGCTACACCTTC. Translation gives CASSYTGRQGAFGYTF.

This clone appeared a single time. The chain is built from TRBV27 and TRBJ1-6; D is uncertain. With 6 bases removed from V and 13 bases from J, the gap between germline ends came to 19 bases. This CDR3 is built from 14 residues. CDR1 and CDR2 (germline): MNHEY, SMNVEV (reference sequence). For the CDR3, the DNA is TGTGCCAGCAGCCCCCTGCGGGCGAAAATCCCCCTCCACTTT. Its translation is CASSPLRAKIPLHF.

This clone has just one count. The germline gene is not matched at one end of the junction; a read error may be the cause. The gene calls are TRBV30 and TRBJ1-2; 7 bases map to TRBD1. Per the germline V gene, CDR1 is GTSNPN and CDR2 is SVGIG (reference sequence). CDR3 length: 13 residues. The chain's CDR3 is CVWQQGFMDGYTF. The CDR3 DNA sequence: TGTGTCTGGCAACAGGGGTTCATGGATGGCTACACCTTC.

The V and J genes are TRBV4-3 and TRBJ2-1; 7 bases align to TRBD1. The CDR3 has 16 amino acids. Germline CDR1 and CDR2: LGHNA and YSLEER. Trimming removed 1 base from V and 5 bases from J; junction bases left unmatched: 8. The CDR3 coding sequence is TGCGCCAGCAGCCAAGGGTTCGGGACAGTCGACAATGAGCAGTTCTTC. It codes for CASSQGFGTVDNEQFF.

The CDR3 loop reads CASSGLAGGPSLQETQYF. CDR3 nucleotide sequence: TGTGCCAGCAGTGGGCTAGCGGGGGGGCCATCTCTCCAAGAGACCCAGTACTTC. J is TRBJ2-5 and V is TRBV27; 12 bases align to TRBD2. Germline-derived CDR1 and CDR2 are MNHEY and SMNVEV (reference sequence). V shed 5 bases, J shed 1 base, and the junction held 11 bases outside the gene matches. This CDR3 region has 18 residues.

This clone has more than one count but fewer than ten. The chain combines TRBV5-1 with TRBJ1-3; 8 bases align to TRBD1. Germline V gene lookup returns CDR1 SGHRS and CDR2 YFSETQ. With V trimmed by 1 base and J by 2 bases, 2 bases remained unmatched. CDR3 length: 15 residues. The CDR3 sequence is CASSLRQGPGNTIYF. DNA for the CDR3: TGCGCCAGCAGCTTGCGACAGGGGCCTGGAAACACCATATATTTT. The full variable domain, in which reference TRBV5-1 and TRBJ1-3 provide the parts outside the CDR3, is KAGVTQTPRYLIKTRGQQVTLSCSPISGHRSVSWYQQTPGQGLQFLFEYFSETQRNKGNFPGRFSGRQFSNSRSEMNVSTLELGDSALYLCASSLRQGPGNTIYFGEGSWLTVV.

The chain combines TRBV7-9 with TRBJ2-7; 8 bases map to TRBD2. The junction had 12 bases not matched to a gene; V was cut back by 5 bases and J by 3 bases. Germline assignment: CDR1 SEHNR and CDR2 FQNEAQ (reference sequence). The CDR3 consists of 16 residues. CDR3 sequence: CASSPRRGGGIYEQYF. In DNA form, the CDR3 reads TGTGCCAGCAGCCCCCGCCGGGGCGGGGGGATCTACGAGCAGTACTTC.

The CDR3 coding sequence is TGTGCCAGCAGAAAGGACAGGAACTCTGGGGCCAACGTCCTGACTTTC. Translation: CASRKDRNSGANVLTF. The J gene is TRBJ2-6, the V gene TRBV5-4; 7 bases are shared with TRBD1. CDR1 is SGHNT, CDR2 YYREEE, per germline (reference sequence). J was trimmed by 0 bases and V by 5 bases; bases with no gene match: 5. The CDR3 runs 16 residues.

This clone showed up just once. The chain has TRBV6-1 and TRBJ1-2, with a tentative D call TRBD1 (5 bases). The V and J ends lost 3 bases and 7 bases respectively, with 12 bases between them. From germline, CDR1 is MNHNS and CDR2 SASEGT. This CDR3 has 13 amino acids. CDR3 in DNA: TGTGCCAGCAGTGAGGGCAGGGTGAGTGGCTACACCTTC. Protein: CASSEGRVSGYTF.

The J gene is TRBJ2-1, the V gene TRBV27; 8 bases are a match to TRBD2. This CDR3 has 14 amino acids. After removal of 6 bases from V and 0 bases from J, the junction contained 1 base not matched to a gene. CDR1 and CDR2 (germline): MNHEY, SMNVEV (reference sequence). The CDR3 DNA follows: TGTGCCAGCAGCGGGGGGGCCTCCTACAATGAGCAGTTCTTC. Its protein product is CASSGGASYNEQFF.

The V gene is TRBV7-9, the J gene TRBJ1-3; 7 positions agree with TRBD1. CDR3 length: 15 amino acids. Germline V gives CDR1 SEHNR, CDR2 FQNEAQ (reference sequence). V was pared by 1 base and J by 4 bases, with 4 bases of the junction left unmatched. This chain's CDR3 is CASSLVQGVGNTIYF. CDR3 in DNA: TGTGCCAGCAGCTTAGTCCAGGGGGTCGGAAACACCATATATTTT.

J is TRBJ1-4 and V is TRBV4-1; possibly TRBD1 for D (5 bases). The CDR3 sequence is 15 residues long. V was pared by 10 bases and J by 1 base, with 16 bases between. Per the germline V gene, CDR1 is MGHRA and CDR2 is YSYEKL. The CDR3 bases are TGCGCCACCCGCGGGGGGGTCCGAACTAATGAAAAACTGTTTTTT. Translated: CATRGGVRTNEKLFF.

A single count supports this clone. This sequence joins TRBV28 and TRBJ2-5; D possibly corresponds to TRBD2 (5 bases). V was cut by 8 bases and J by 2 bases, with 6 bases left in between. The CDR3 extends over 11 amino acids. Germline CDR1 MDHEN, CDR2 SYDVKM. Here the CDR3 DNA reads TGTGCCAGCGGACTTCAAGAGACCCAGTACTTC. It encodes CASGLQETQYF.

This chain uses TRBV14 with TRBJ2-7; 8 nucleotides align to TRBD2. The V gene end was trimmed by 4 bases and the J gene end by 2 bases; junction bases not matched to a gene: 13. Germline V gives CDR1 SGHDN, CDR2 FVKESK. This CDR3 contains 17 residues. This CDR3 reads CASSRRAGAYQTYEQYF. The DNA for the CDR3 is TGTGCCAGCAGCCGCAGAGCGGGGGCGTACCAGACCTACGAGCAGTACTTC. The whole variable domain, remainder taken from reference TRBV14 and TRBJ2-7, is EAGVTQFPSHSVIEKGQTVTLRCDPISGHDNLYWYRRVMGKEIKFLLHFVKESKQDESGMPNNRFLAERTGGTYSTLKVQPAELEDSGVYFCASSRRAGAYQTYEQYFGPGTRLTVT.

The chain recombines TRBV5-6 with TRBJ2-7, with D possibly matching TRBD2 (5 bases). The CDR3 consists of 13 residues. CDR1 and CDR2 from the germline V gene are SGHDT and YYEEEE. The V gene lost 5 bases and the J gene lost 5 bases, with 14 bases spanning the gap. DNA of the CDR3: TGTGCCAGCAGGGCGCGGGCCTTGGACGAGCAGTACTTC. This gives the protein CASRARALDEQYF.

The rearrangement joins TRBV14 to TRBJ2-1; 9 bases are a match to TRBD1. V was pared by 4 bases and J by 0 bases, with 16 bases of the junction left unmatched. CDR3 length: 20 amino acids. Germline V CDR1 and CDR2: SGHDN, FVKESK. This chain's CDR3 is CASSRDRVGGPRISYNEQFF. The CDR3, as DNA: TGTGCCAGCAGCCGGGACAGGGTCGGGGGGCCGAGAATCTCCTACAATGAGCAGTTCTTC.

This chain joins TRBV9 and TRBJ2-1, with TRBD2 matching over 13 bases. CDR1 and CDR2 (germline): SGDLS, YYNGEE. After removal of 1 base from V and 2 bases from J, the junction contained 12 bases not matched to a gene. The CDR3 totals 20 residues. Here the CDR3 DNA reads TGTGCCAGCAGCGTAATCGGACTAGCGGGGGCCGGAGCCCCCTACAATGAGCAGTTCTTC. Encoded protein: CASSVIGLAGAGAPYNEQFF.

The V call is TRBV5-4, the J call TRBJ2-7; 7 nucleotides line up with TRBD1. There are 17 residues in the CDR3. The junction had 16 bases not matched to a gene; V was cut back by 1 base and J by 6 bases. Germline-derived CDR1 and CDR2 are SGHNT and YYREEE (reference sequence). CDR3 bases: TGTGCCAGCAGCTTGTTCGGCTTTGGACAGGTCGCCTCCGAGCAGTACTTC. Protein: CASSLFGFGQVASEQYF.

The rearrangement links TRBV4-1 to TRBJ2-3, with 7 positions matching TRBD1. J gave up 4 bases and V 3 bases, and 4 bases lay outside the gene matches. The germline V gene has CDR1 MGHRA and CDR2 YSYEKL. The CDR3 runs to 14 residues. As DNA, the CDR3 is TGCGCCAGCAGCCATAACGGACAGGCAGATACGCAGTATTTT. It is translated as CASSHNGQADTQYF.

The chain recombines TRBV14 with TRBJ2-1; weak D call: TRBD2 (5 bases). Germline-derived CDR1 and CDR2 are SGHDN and FVKESK. V shed 8 bases and J shed 1 base, with 9 bases lying between them. This CDR3 spans 13 amino acids. The CDR3 coding sequence is TGTGCCAGCGGACGGGGATCCTACAATGAGCAGTTCTTC. Protein: CASGRGSYNEQFF. The whole variable domain, filled in from reference TRBV14 and TRBJ2-1, reads EAGVTQFPSHSVIEKGQTVTLRCDPISGHDNLYWYRRVMGKEIKFLLHFVKESKQDESGMPNNRFLAERTGGTYSTLKVQPAELEDSGVYFCASGRGSYNEQFFGPGTRLTVL.

This sequence joins TRBV19 and TRBJ2-1; D is perhaps TRBD1 (6 bases). The length of the CDR3 is 15 residues. CDR1 and CDR2 (germline): LNHDA, SQIVND (reference sequence). V lost 3 bases to trimming and J lost 6 bases, with 15 bases between them. CDR3 sequence: CASSIWAGDRNEQFF. As DNA, the CDR3 is TGTGCCAGTAGTATCTGGGCAGGGGATCGCAATGAGCAGTTCTTC.

The V and J genes are TRBV28 and TRBJ1-1; a weak D match, TRBD1 (6 bases). V was trimmed by 5 bases and J by 10 bases, leaving 17 bases between them. The CDR3 spans 13 residues. From germline, CDR1 is MDHEN and CDR2 SYDVKM. The CDR3 bases are TGTGCCAGCAGTCATGCACAGGGTTGGGTAGCTTTCTTT. This sequence encodes CASSHAQGWVAFF.

The chain uses TRBV4-1 and TRBJ1-2; D gene unclear. The length of the CDR3 is 16 residues. Germline V lookup: CDR1 MGHRA, CDR2 YSYEKL. V was clipped by 2 bases and J by 8 bases, with 21 bases between them. Here the CDR3 reads CASSQHPAVHPGGYTF. CDR3 sequence (DNA): TGCGCCAGCAGCCAACATCCGGCCGTCCATCCGGGGGGCTACACCTTC.

This chain connects TRBV30 to TRBJ1-4; TRBD1 agrees at 11 bases. The CDR3 totals 16 residues. CDR1 and CDR2 (germline): GTSNPN, SVGIG (reference sequence). V dropped 7 bases and J dropped 5; count of bases not matched to a gene: 12. The chain's CDR3 is CASDGQGARKNEKLFF. In nucleotides, the CDR3 is TGTGCCTCCGATGGACAGGGGGCCCGGAAGAATGAAAAACTGTTTTTT.

V and J are TRBV28 and TRBJ2-5, with TRBD1 identical over 7 bases. This CDR3 region has 18 residues. The V and J ends lost 6 bases and 7 bases, in that order; junction bases with no gene match: 23. Germline V gene sequence: CDR1 MDHEN, CDR2 SYDVKM. CDR3 loop: CASRPPTGTEALHGTQYF. CDR3 sequence (DNA): TGTGCCAGCAGACCCCCGACAGGGACGGAGGCTCTTCATGGGACCCAGTACTTC.